The 19 T cell receptor beta chains below come from one sample, sequenced in a study of patients and donors after allogeneic stem cell transplantation. One entry per CDR3 protein, called by TCRdb with MiXCR from the RT-PCR reads. In the table there are 800,000 to 1,000,000 distinct CDR3 sequences, roughly 18% of which are singletons. The sequenced sample consisted of blood, either unsorted or a sorted T cell fraction (not recorded which). The source of these receptors is a human donor who was either an allogeneic HSCT recipient or a stem cell or donor lymphocyte infusion donor (not recorded which). It is not recorded whose cells these are; they may come from a transplant donor.

This clonotype appeared a few times. J is TRBJ2-1 and V is TRBV4-2, with TRBD1 as a possible D gene (6 bases). The germline V gene has CDR1 LGHNA and CDR2 YNFKEQ. V shed 0 bases and J shed 6 bases, with 12 bases lying between them. The CDR3 is 15 residues long. CDR3 DNA: TGTGCCAGCAGCCAAGATACAGGGTTTGGCAATGAGCAGTTCTTC. Translating it yields CASSQDTGFGNEQFF.

This clonotype was seen only a few times. This rearrangement joins TRBV12-3 or TRBV12-4 to TRBJ1-6, with D possibly matching TRBD1 (5 bases). Trimming pared 3 bases from V and 6 bases from J, leaving 9 bases between. This CDR3 is 14 amino acids long. The CDR3 DNA is TGTGCCAGCAGTTTCAGACAGTTTAATTCACCCCTCCACTTT. This sequence encodes CASSFRQFNSPLHF.

The chain couples TRBV5-5 to TRBJ1-2, with D possibly matching TRBD1 (5 bases). With 3 bases removed from V and 1 base from J, the gap between germline ends came to 19 bases. CDR1 and CDR2 from the germline V gene are SGHKS and YYEKEE (reference sequence). This CDR3 region has 17 residues. DNA for the CDR3: TGTGCCAGCAGCTACCATTTCCGGGACGGATATAACTATGGCTACACCTTC. It yields the protein CASSYHFRDGYNYGYTF.

This clonotype was seen once. This sequence joins TRBV20-1 and TRBJ2-4; TRBD1 is a possible D gene (6 bases). V was cut by 6 bases and J by 1 base, with 19 bases left in between. CDR3 length: 16 residues. Germline CDR1 is DFQATT and CDR2 is SNEGSKA (reference sequence). DNA of the CDR3: TGCAGTGCAATTAACCCTCAGGGGTCGGCCAAAAACATTCAGTACTTC. Protein product: CSAINPQGSAKNIQYF.

This chain links TRBV2 with TRBJ2-7, with D perhaps TRBD1 (5 bases). The CDR3 spans 14 residues. Germline V gene lookup returns CDR1 SNHLY and CDR2 FYNNEI. V lost 1 base and J 4 bases, leaving 11 bases between the germline ends. CDR3 sequence: CASSEDGQGYEQYF. In nucleotides, the CDR3 is TGTGCCAGCAGTGAAGACGGACAAGGATACGAGCAGTACTTC.

The J gene is TRBJ1-1, the V gene TRBV7-9; 9 nucleotides align to TRBD1. This CDR3 is built from 15 residues. The germline gives CDR1 SEHNR, CDR2 FQNEAQ (reference sequence). Trimming took 5 bases from V and 5 from J; bases not matched to a gene: 9. The CDR3 sequence: CASSVGTGPPTEAFF. The CDR3 DNA sequence: TGTGCCAGCAGCGTTGGGACAGGGCCGCCTACTGAAGCTTTCTTT. Based on the CDR3 plus reference TRBV7-9 and TRBJ1-1, the full variable domain is DTGVSQNPRHKITKRGQNVTFRCDPISEHNRLYWYRQTLGQGPEFLTYFQNEAQLEKSRLLSDRFSAERPKGSFSTLEIQRTEQGDSAMYLCASSVGTGPPTEAFFGQGTRLTVV.

The chain joins TRBV7-9 to TRBJ2-1, with D perhaps TRBD1 (5 bases). The CDR3 spans 13 residues. V was cut by 6 bases and J by 5 bases, with 11 bases left in between. From germline, CDR1 is SEHNR and CDR2 FQNEAQ (reference sequence). Here the CDR3 DNA reads TGTGCCAGCAGTCCCAGACAGCACAATGAGCAGTTCTTC. This sequence encodes CASSPRQHNEQFF.

The V call is TRBV12-3 or TRBV12-4, the J call TRBJ2-1; no firm D call. The CDR3 consists of 14 residues. The V gene lost 1 base and the J gene lost 8 bases, with 12 bases spanning the gap. CDR3 residues: CASSLGSSGDEQFF. The CDR3 nucleotides read TGTGCCAGCAGTTTAGGTAGCTCGGGCGATGAGCAGTTCTTC.

This rearrangement joins TRBV13 to TRBJ2-7; D uncertain. V lost 5 bases, J lost 5 bases, and 10 bases lay in between. The CDR3 has 12 amino acids. The germline V gene has CDR1 PRHDT and CDR2 FYEKMQ (reference sequence). The CDR3 protein is CASSNSWDEQYF. The CDR3 DNA is TGTGCCAGCAGCAATTCGTGGGACGAGCAGTACTTC.

The chain links TRBV7-2 to TRBJ2-7; TRBD2 aligns across 7 bases. The ends lost 4 bases at V and 2 bases at J; junction bases unmatched: 8. This CDR3 contains 15 residues. CDR1 is SGHTA, CDR2 FQGNSA, per germline. The CDR3 protein is CASSSLGGGTYEQYF. The CDR3 DNA reads as TGTGCCAGCAGCTCCCTGGGCGGGGGAACCTACGAGCAGTACTTC.

This chain uses TRBV7-8 with TRBJ2-7; TRBD2 is a possible D gene (6 bases). Germline assignment: CDR1 SGHVS and CDR2 FQNEAQ. Trimming took off 5 bases at V and 4 bases at J, with 15 bases between the two ends. The CDR3 is made up of 14 amino acids. The CDR3 bases are TGTGCCAGCAGCCCCGGCCCTAGCGATTACGAGCAGTACTTC. It specifies CASSPGPSDYEQYF. Supplemented by reference TRBV7-8 and TRBJ2-7, the full variable domain reads GAGVSQSPRYKVAKRGQDVALRCDPISGHVSLFWYQQALGQGPEFLTYFQNEAQLDKSGLPSDRFFAERPEGSVSTLKIQRTQQEDSAVYLCASSPGPSDYEQYFGPGTRLTVT.

V gene TRBV12-3 or TRBV12-4 combines with J gene TRBJ2-3, with 7 bases aligning to TRBD2. V shed 6 bases and J 6 bases; nucleotides not matched to a gene: 18. CDR3 length equals 17 residues. The CDR3 reads CASRGGKDGIRLDTQYF. The CDR3 coding sequence is TGTGCCAGCAGGGGGGGGAAGGACGGGATTCGGCTGGATACGCAGTATTTT.

This clonotype was picked up a small number of times. The chain combines TRBV6-1 with TRBJ2-5, with 7 bases that match TRBD2. J gave up 5 bases and V 6 bases, and 15 bases lay outside the gene matches. The CDR3 loop spans 16 amino acids. Germline CDR1 MNHNS, CDR2 SASEGT. The CDR3 coding sequence is TGTGCCAGCAGCGATTTGACTAGCAGGAAGGGGGAGACCCAGTACTTC. It codes for CASSDLTSRKGETQYF.

The table lists this clonotype with a few counts. This chain uses TRBV11-3 with TRBJ2-1, with D tentatively TRBD1 (5 bases). The CDR3 runs 17 residues. From germline, CDR1 is SGHNT and CDR2 YENEEA. V gave up 0 bases and J gave up 1 base, with 13 bases separating them. This chain's CDR3 is CASSLDTRTGSYNEQFF. CDR3 sequence (DNA): TGTGCCAGCAGCTTAGATACCCGAACAGGATCCTACAATGAGCAGTTCTTC.

This chain uses TRBV11-2 with TRBJ2-2; D is possibly TRBD1 (5 bases). The ends were cut back, 5 bases at V and 7 bases at J, with 11 bases in the middle. The CDR3 spans 13 residues. Germline V gives CDR1 SGHAT, CDR2 FQNNGV. The CDR3 sequence: CASSPQGNGELFF. As DNA, the CDR3 is TGTGCCAGCAGCCCTCAGGGCAACGGGGAGCTGTTTTTT. Variable domain in full (rest from reference TRBV11-2 and TRBJ2-2): EAGVAQSPRYKIIEKRQSVAFWCNPISGHATLYWYQQILGQGPKLLIQFQNNGVVDDSQLPKDRFSAERLKGVDSTLKIQPAKLEDSAVYLCASSPQGNGELFFGEGSRLTVL.

V usage is TRBV7-9 and J usage is TRBJ1-2; D is uncertain. The V and J ends lost 3 bases and 8 bases respectively, with 10 bases between them. The CDR3 runs 12 residues. Per germline, CDR1 SEHNR and CDR2 FQNEAQ (reference sequence). CDR3 DNA sequence: TGTGCCAGCAGCTTGGTTCGGGAGGGCTACACCTTC. Translation: CASSLVREGYTF.

This chain connects TRBV5-1 to TRBJ1-2; 7 nucleotides align to TRBD1. CDR3 length equals 13 residues. Trimming took 4 bases from V and 7 from J; bases not matched to a gene: 7. The germline V gene encodes CDR1 SGHRS and CDR2 YFSETQ. The CDR3 nucleotides are TGCGCCAGCAGCCCAGGGGGGGGCCGTGGCTACACCTTC. Translated: CASSPGGGRGYTF.

The chain recombines TRBV27 with TRBJ2-3; 11 bases are a match to TRBD2. CDR1 and CDR2 (germline): MNHEY, SMNVEV (reference sequence). The CDR3 runs to 16 residues. V was clipped by 1 base and J by 4 bases; unmatched bases: 4. The CDR3 nucleotides read TGTGCCAGCAGTTTATATACTAGCGGGAGTGCAGATACGCAGTATTTT. It is translated as CASSLYTSGSADTQYF.

V usage is TRBV6-2 or TRBV6-3 and J usage is TRBJ2-1; 12 bases align to TRBD2. CDR3 length: 17 amino acids. Germline V lookup: CDR1 MNHEY, CDR2 SVGEGT. The trim removed 5 bases at V and 4 bases at J, leaving 9 bases unmatched. The CDR3 spells CASSPRTSGVLYNEQFF. DNA of the CDR3: TGTGCCAGCAGTCCAAGGACTAGCGGGGTTCTATACAATGAGCAGTTCTTC.